This T cell receptor beta chain is drawn from a study of T cell changes during pregnancy in multiple sclerosis. The data were produced by immunoSEQ multiplex PCR, yet TCRdb's version contains in-frame clones alone and is incomplete. The table lists about 72,000 clones, 91% of them singletons. CDR3 length: 17 residues. CDR1 is SGHTA, CDR2 FQGNSA, per germline. After removal of 4 bases from V and 3 bases from J, the junction contained 10 bases not matched to a gene. The chain combines TRBV7-2 with TRBJ2-1, with TRBD2 matching 9 bases. The specimen comprised peripheral blood, sampled in the third trimester of pregnancy. The TCR was taken from a female donor in good health, enrolled as a control in a pregnancy study. CDR3 residues: CASSSPPTSGLYNEQFF. For the CDR3, the DNA is TGTGCCAGCAGCTCCCCCCCGACTAGCGGTCTCTACAATGAGCAGTTCTTC.